These 23 T cell receptor beta chains share one sample of origin, sequenced in a study of shared clonotypes between healthy human individuals. Repertoires were generated with immunoSEQ multiplex PCR, while TCRdb's copy carries only in-frame clones and drops some. The data contain under 700,000 clones, around 95% of them singletons. Naive CD8 cells lacked CD45RO, underwent positive selection for CCR7 and left out terminally differentiated effector memory CD45RA+ cells. Input material: naive CD8+ T cells sorted from blood. The origin of the receptors is a woman aged 25-40 years in good health.

V usage is TRBV6-6 and J usage is TRBJ1-5; D is undetermined. V gave up 6 bases and J gave up 0 bases, with 12 bases separating them. The CDR3 length is 15 residues. CDR1 and CDR2 from the germline V gene are MNHNY and SVGAGI (reference sequence). This chain's CDR3 is CASRTDNYSNQPQHF. The CDR3 nucleotides are TGTGCCAGCAGAACAGACAACTATAGCAATCAGCCCCAGCATTTT.

The V gene is TRBV4-1, the J gene TRBJ1-3; the D is unclear. Trimming took 1 base from V and 1 from J, leaving 2 bases between them. Germline V gene sequence: CDR1 MGHRA, CDR2 YSYEKL. The CDR3 has 13 residues. The CDR3 here is CASSQGSGNTIYF. CDR3 nucleotides: TGCGCCAGCAGCCAAGGGTCTGGAAACACCATATATTTT.

This chain uses TRBV20-1 with TRBJ2-7, with a possible D match to TRBD1 (5 bases). Trimming shortened V by 4 bases and J by 3 bases, and 7 bases separated the two germline ends. CDR1 is DFQATT and CDR2 is SNEGSKA in the germline V gene (reference sequence). The CDR3 has 11 amino acids. DNA of the CDR3: TGCAGTGCTACCCAGGGCTACGAGCAGTACTTC. Its protein is CSATQGYEQYF.

This chain uses TRBV29-1 with TRBJ2-1; 7 bases agree with TRBD1. This CDR3 comprises 14 residues. Germline CDR1 reads SQVTM; CDR2 reads ANQGSEA. The junction had 11 bases not matched to a gene; V was cut back by 6 bases and J by 6 bases. CDR3 bases: TGCAGCGTGCTAGGGGGCGCTTTCCCCAATGAGCAGTTCTTC. It specifies CSVLGGAFPNEQFF.

The rearrangement joins TRBV19 to TRBJ2-5, with 8 bases fitting TRBD2. The length of the CDR3 is 15 residues. Germline CDR1 is LNHDA and CDR2 is SQIVND (reference sequence). The V and J ends lost 0 bases and 5 bases, in that order; junction bases with no gene match: 5. The CDR3 DNA follows: TGTGCCAGTAGTATAGATCGGGAGGGCCAGGAGACCCAGTACTTC. Its protein product is CASSIDREGQETQYF.

This chain joins TRBV25-1 and TRBJ2-2, with 8 positions matching TRBD1. The CDR3 loop spans 16 amino acids. The germline CDR1 and CDR2 sequences are MGHDK and SYGVNS. V was clipped by 3 bases and J by 3 bases; unmatched bases: 6. The CDR3 DNA follows: TGTGCCAGCAGTGAGACCGGGACAGGATACACCGGGGAGCTGTTTTTT. Translation: CASSETGTGYTGELFF. The full variable domain, with the rest looked up from reference TRBV25-1 and TRBJ2-2, is EADIYQTPRYLVIGTGKKITLECSQTMGHDKMYWYQQDPGMELHLIHYSYGVNSTEKGDLSSESTVSRIRTEHFPLTLESARPSHTSQYLCASSETGTGYTGELFFGEGSRLTVL.

The chain is built from TRBV29-1 and TRBJ2-7; D may be TRBD1 (6 bases). V was clipped by 7 bases and J by 3 bases, with 19 bases between them. This CDR3 has 14 residues. The germline CDR1 and CDR2 sequences are SQVTM and ANQGSEA. Here the CDR3 reads CSARGGETGYEQYF. CDR3 in DNA: TGCAGCGCCCGTGGGGGCGAGACAGGCTACGAGCAGTACTTC.

As to this clone: Relative to the germline gene, one junction end is altered; a read error may explain this. The chain recombines TRBV29-1 with TRBJ2-7; possibly TRBD1 for D (6 bases). There are 12 residues in the CDR3. Germline-derived CDR1 and CDR2 are SQVTM and ANQGSEA. CDR3 protein: CSVVGQNYGQYF. The CDR3 region has the DNA TGCAGCGTTGTAGGACAGAACTACGGGCAGTACTTC.

The rearrangement joins TRBV27 to TRBJ2-5; D may be TRBD1 or TRBD2 (5 bases each). The CDR3 runs to 13 residues. In germline, CDR1 is MNHEY, CDR2 SMNVEV (reference sequence). With 1 base removed from V and 4 bases from J, the gap between germline ends came to 7 bases. CDR3 protein: CASSLWGRETQYF. The CDR3 nucleotides are TGTGCCAGCAGTTTATGGGGGAGAGAGACCCAGTACTTC.

As DNA, the CDR3 is TGTGCCAGTAGTTATGCGGAGGGAGCGGCAGATACGCAGTATTTT. It codes for CASSYAEGAADTQYF. The rearrangement joins TRBV19 to TRBJ2-3; D perhaps matches TRBD2 (6 bases). Germline V gene lookup returns CDR1 LNHDA and CDR2 SQIVND (reference sequence). Trimming took off 5 bases at V and 4 bases at J, with 16 bases between the two ends. This CDR3 is built from 15 residues.

This sequence joins TRBV11-2 and TRBJ1-1, with D possibly being TRBD1 (5 bases). V was shortened by 6 bases and J by 4 bases, with 15 bases between the two germline ends. Germline-derived CDR1 and CDR2 are SGHAT and FQNNGV. The CDR3 loop spans 14 amino acids. CDR3 coding DNA: TGTGCCAGCAGTTTTGGGCTGGGGGGCACTGAAGCTTTCTTT. Amino acid sequence: CASSFGLGGTEAFF.

The chain carries TRBV7-9 and TRBJ2-7, with 8 bases fitting TRBD1. V shed 5 bases, J shed 3 bases, and the junction held 6 bases outside the gene matches. The CDR3 runs 14 residues. Germline V lookup: CDR1 SEHNR, CDR2 FQNEAQ (reference sequence). The CDR3 bases are TGTGCCAGCAGCGCGCGGGACAGGTTCTACGAGCAGTACTTC. Protein: CASSARDRFYEQYF.

The rearrangement uses TRBV27 and TRBJ2-7; 7 bases are a match to TRBD2. J was trimmed by 0 bases and V by 5 bases; bases with no gene match: 4. The CDR3 runs to 14 residues. CDR1 is MNHEY and CDR2 is SMNVEV in the germline V gene (reference sequence). As DNA, the CDR3 is TGTGCCAGCAGTCCTAGCGGCCCCTCCTACGAGCAGTACTTC. Translation gives CASSPSGPSYEQYF.

V gene TRBV2 combines with J gene TRBJ2-3; D is possibly TRBD1 (5 bases). Germline V CDR1 and CDR2: SNHLY, FYNNEI. Trimming pared 6 bases from V and 0 bases from J, leaving 19 bases between. The CDR3 sequence is 17 residues long. The DNA for the CDR3 is TGTGCCAGCAGCGATTTGCCAAGGCAGGGTAGCACAGATACGCAGTATTTT. Translating gives CASSDLPRQGSTDTQYF.

CDR3 in amino acids: CASSQVVEFQETQYF. CDR3 DNA sequence: TGTGCCAGCAGCCAAGTGGTCGAGTTTCAGGAGACCCAGTACTTC. V and J are TRBV4-2 and TRBJ2-5; D remains ambiguous. Germline V gene sequence: CDR1 LGHNA, CDR2 YNFKEQ. Trimming took 1 base from V and 5 from J, leaving 14 bases between them. The CDR3 has 15 residues.

The chain recombines TRBV28 with TRBJ1-2, with D unresolved. V was trimmed by 3 bases and J by 8 bases, leaving 13 bases between them. There are 13 residues in the CDR3. Germline loops: CDR1 MDHEN, CDR2 SYDVKM. In DNA form, the CDR3 reads TGTGCCAGCAGTTTGACCCTGAGAGAAGGCTACACCTTC. This sequence encodes CASSLTLREGYTF.

This chain joins TRBV19 and TRBJ2-7; D uncertain. CDR3 size: 12 residues. V was clipped by 3 bases and J by 3 bases, with 6 bases between them. Germline V gene sequence: CDR1 LNHDA, CDR2 SQIVND (reference sequence). The CDR3 reads CASSIPGYEQYF. DNA of the CDR3: TGTGCCAGTAGTATCCCCGGCTACGAGCAGTACTTC. Variable domain in full (rest from reference TRBV19 and TRBJ2-7): DGGITQSPKYLFRKEGQNVTLSCEQNLNHDAMYWYRQDPGQGLRLIYYSQIVNDFQKGDIAEGYSVSREKKESFPLTVTSAQKNPTAFYLCASSIPGYEQYFGPGTRLTVT.

The chain couples TRBV28 to TRBJ2-3, with 10 bases lining up with TRBD2. Germline CDR1 MDHEN, CDR2 SYDVKM. With 3 bases clipped from V and 4 bases from J, the junction kept 4 bases outside the gene matches. The CDR3 contains 15 residues. The CDR3 region is CASSFRLAGADTQYF. Here the CDR3 DNA reads TGTGCCAGCAGTTTTAGGCTAGCGGGGGCAGATACGCAGTATTTT.

This clone was recorded only once. V is TRBV27 and J is TRBJ2-7; 9 bases line up with TRBD1. The junction had 13 bases not matched to a gene; V was cut back by 5 bases and J by 5 bases. This CDR3 spans 16 amino acids. CDR1 MNHEY and CDR2 SMNVEV come from the germline V gene (reference sequence). This CDR3 reads CASSEQGAVPLNEQYF. The CDR3 coding sequence is TGTGCCAGCAGTGAACAGGGGGCGGTTCCGCTCAACGAGCAGTACTTC.

The V gene is TRBV11-3, the J gene TRBJ2-7, with D perhaps TRBD1 or TRBD2 (5 bases each). The CDR3 has 13 amino acids. V was trimmed by 5 bases and J by 2 bases, leaving 10 bases between them. Germline CDR1 and CDR2: SGHNT and YENEEA. Here the CDR3 DNA reads TGTGCCAGCAGCGGGGACGGTCCCTACGAGCAGTACTTC. It encodes CASSGDGPYEQYF. Filled out from reference TRBV11-3 and TRBJ2-7, the complete variable domain reads EAGVVQSPRYKIIEKKQPVAFWCNPISGHNTLYWYLQNLGQGPELLIRYENEEAVDDSQLPKDRFSAERLKGVDSTLKIQPAELGDSAVYLCASSGDGPYEQYFGPGTRLTVT.

V usage is TRBV27 and J usage is TRBJ1-3; TRBD1 matches 7 bases. CDR1 is MNHEY and CDR2 is SMNVEV in the germline V gene (reference sequence). The V and J ends lost 6 bases and 3 bases, in that order; junction bases with no gene match: 5. The CDR3 runs 14 residues. The CDR3 region is CASSRDSLGNTIYF. CDR3 DNA sequence: TGTGCCAGCAGCCGGGACAGCCTTGGAAACACCATATATTTT.

This rearrangement joins TRBV5-6 to TRBJ2-7; 8 bases align to TRBD1. The junction had 9 bases not matched to a gene; V was cut back by 4 bases and J by 0 bases. CDR1 is SGHDT and CDR2 is YYEEEE in the germline V gene. CDR3 size: 16 residues. Here the CDR3 DNA reads TGTGCCAGCAGCGTGGGCTACAGGGGGAGCTCCTACGAGCAGTACTTC. Its translation: CASSVGYRGSSYEQYF.

The CDR3 loop is CALWTHVTNVLTF. The DNA of the CDR3 is TGTGCCCTTTGGACCCATGTTACCAACGTCCTGACTTTC. The chain has TRBV2 and TRBJ2-6; D is unclear. Germline-derived CDR1 and CDR2 are SNHLY and FYNNEI. The ends were cut back, 11 bases at V and 8 bases at J, with 16 bases in the middle. The CDR3 extends over 13 amino acids.